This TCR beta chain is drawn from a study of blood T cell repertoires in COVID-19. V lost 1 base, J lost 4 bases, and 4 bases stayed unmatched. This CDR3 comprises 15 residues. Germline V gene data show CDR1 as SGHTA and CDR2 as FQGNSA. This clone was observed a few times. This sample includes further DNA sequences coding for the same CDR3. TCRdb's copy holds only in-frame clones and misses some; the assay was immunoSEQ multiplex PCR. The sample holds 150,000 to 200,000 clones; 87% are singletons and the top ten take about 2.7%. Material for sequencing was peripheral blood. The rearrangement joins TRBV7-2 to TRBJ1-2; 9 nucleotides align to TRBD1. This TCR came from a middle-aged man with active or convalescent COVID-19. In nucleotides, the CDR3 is TGTGCCAGCAGCTTAGGGGGACAGGGTACCTATGGCTACACCTTC. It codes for CASSLGGQGTYGYTF. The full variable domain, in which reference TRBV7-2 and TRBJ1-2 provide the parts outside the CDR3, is GAGVSQSPSNKVTEKGKDVELRCDPISGHTALYWYRQSLGQGLEFLIYFQGNSAPDKSGLPSDRFSAERTGGSVSTLTIQRTQQEDSAVYLCASSLGGQGTYGYTFGSGTRLTVV.